These 19 T cell receptor beta chains were all obtained from the same sample, sequenced in a study of blood T cells in healthy people across ages. The use of a sample-barcoded 5' primer and a J-beta primer mix characterized a second PCR of roughly 6 to 11 cycles. Using its own MiXCR run on the 5' RACE reads, TCRdb lists one record per CDR3 protein. The table has roughly 1.5 million distinct CDR3 sequences, about 45% seen once. The sample comprised blood. The source is a woman aged 18-35 years in good health.

This clonotype was detected only a few times. This CDR3 is CASSLRLTSGSAGAKNIQYF. The CDR3 coding sequence is TGTGCCAGCAGTTTACGTTTGACTAGCGGGAGCGCGGGGGCCAAAAACATTCAGTACTTC. This chain uses TRBV12-3 or TRBV12-4 with TRBJ2-4; TRBD2 matches 12 bases. The CDR3 loop spans 20 amino acids. Trimming removed 2 bases from V and 1 base from J; junction bases left unmatched: 12.

The CDR3 spells CSVLCSRYEQYF. CDR3 nucleotides: TGCAGCGTTCTGTGCAGCCGCTACGAGCAGTACTTC. The J gene is TRBJ2-7, the V gene TRBV29-1; D is undetermined. V was clipped by 5 bases and J by 3 bases, with 11 bases between them. The germline gives CDR1 SQVTM, CDR2 ANQGSEA. The CDR3 runs to 12 residues.

This clonotype was counted only a few times. The chain carries TRBV12-3 or TRBV12-4 and TRBJ2-7; D is perhaps TRBD1 (6 bases). Trimming shortened V by 6 bases and J by 12 bases, and 18 bases separated the two germline ends. CDR3 length: 12 amino acids. CDR3 residues: CASSSPGDRWYF. CDR3 sequence (DNA): TGTGCCAGCAGCTCCCCAGGGGATAGGTGGTACTTC.

The table lists this clonotype with a few counts. The V and J genes are TRBV10-3 and TRBJ2-5; D is tentatively TRBD1 or TRBD2 (6 bases each). The germline CDR1 and CDR2 sequences are ENHRY and SYGVKD. Trimming shortened V by 10 bases and J by 3 bases, and 15 bases separated the two germline ends. The CDR3 loop spans 13 amino acids. Written as DNA, the CDR3 is TGTGCCACCGCGGGACATTTCAAAGAGACCCAGTACTTC. Translated, it gives CATAGHFKETQYF.

The chain recombines TRBV29-1 with TRBJ1-3; D remains unclear. Germline V gene lookup returns CDR1 SQVTM and CDR2 ANQGSEA. Trimming shortened V by 0 bases and J by 3 bases, and 6 bases separated the two germline ends. There are 13 residues in the CDR3. In nucleotides, the CDR3 is TGCAGCGTTGAAGACGTCCATGGAAACACCATATATTTT. Translated: CSVEDVHGNTIYF.

CDR3 coding DNA: TGCAGCGCCCGAGGACTAGCGGCGATCCCCAATGAGCAGTTCTTC. Protein product: CSARGLAAIPNEQFF. This chain uses TRBV29-1 with TRBJ2-1; TRBD2 aligns across 10 bases. Germline CDR1 is SQVTM and CDR2 is ANQGSEA. The V gene end was trimmed by 7 bases and the J gene end by 6 bases; junction bases not matched to a gene: 12. The CDR3 is 15 amino acids.

This rearrangement joins TRBV4-3 to TRBJ2-3, with D unresolved. CDR1 is LGHNA, CDR2 YSLEER, per germline. V lost 7 bases and J lost 6, with 17 bases in between. The CDR3 runs 14 residues. Here the CDR3 reads CASNLRPQVDTQYF. The CDR3 nucleotides read TGCGCCAGCAACCTCAGGCCGCAGGTTGATACGCAGTATTTT.

There are a few counts of this clonotype. This chain connects TRBV14 to TRBJ2-7, with 7 bases matching TRBD2. The CDR3 covers 16 residues. Germline V gives CDR1 SGHDN, CDR2 FVKESK. After removal of 6 bases from V and 3 bases from J, the junction contained 14 bases not matched to a gene. CDR3 DNA: TGTGCCAGCAGTCCCAAAGGGCTAGCGGAAAACTACGAGCAGTACTTC. Encoded protein: CASSPKGLAENYEQYF.

The chain couples TRBV20-1 to TRBJ1-6; 9 bases align to TRBD1. CDR1 and CDR2 from the germline V gene are DFQATT and SNEGSKA (reference sequence). J gave up 11 bases and V 6 bases, and 8 bases lay outside the gene matches. CDR3 size: 13 residues. In DNA, the CDR3 is TGCAGTGCGCCGGACAGGGGTGGGCCACCCCTCCACTTT. It specifies CSAPDRGGPPLHF.

This chain connects TRBV6-5 to TRBJ2-5; the match to TRBD1 covers 7 bases. The last part of the DNA fits TRBJ2-7 better; the J call may be wrong. Germline V lookup: CDR1 MNHEY, CDR2 SVGAGI. This CDR3 region has 16 residues. CDR3: CASSYSIGTARSEQYF. CDR3 bases: TGTGCCAGCAGTTACTCGATAGGGACAGCCCGCAGCGAGCAGTACTTC.

This clonotype appeared many times. The chain employs TRBV5-1 and TRBJ2-7; D remains ambiguous. Germline CDR1 SGHRS, CDR2 YFSETQ. The CDR3 covers 13 residues. Between the trimmed V and J ends, which lost 0 bases and 1 base, there was a span of 5 bases. The CDR3 loop is CASSLAISYEQYF. The CDR3 DNA reads TGCGCCAGCAGCTTGGCGATATCCTACGAGCAGTACTTC. The full variable domain, rest sourced from reference TRBV5-1 and TRBJ2-7, is KAGVTQTPRYLIKTRGQQVTLSCSPISGHRSVSWYQQTPGQGLQFLFEYFSETQRNKGNFPGRFSGRQFSNSRSEMNVSTLELGDSALYLCASSLAISYEQYFGPGTRLTVT.

This clonotype was seen more than once but under ten times. The chain recombines TRBV6-6 with TRBJ2-5; D ambiguous. The CDR3 contains 11 residues. Germline CDR1 and CDR2: MNHNY and SVGAGI (reference sequence). With 3 bases removed from V and 11 bases from J, the gap between germline ends came to 10 bases. The CDR3 region is CASSYRDRQYF. CDR3 bases: TGTGCCAGCAGTTATAGGGATCGGCAGTACTTC.

The chain employs TRBV7-9 and TRBJ2-1, with no clear D. V was cut by 8 bases and J by 3 bases, with 11 bases left in between. This CDR3 contains 13 residues. The germline V gene encodes CDR1 SEHNR and CDR2 FQNEAQ (reference sequence). Written as DNA, the CDR3 is TGTGCCAGCGGGCAGCAGAACTACAATGAGCAGTTCTTC. Translating gives CASGQQNYNEQFF.

The V and J genes are TRBV20-1 and TRBJ2-1, with TRBD2 matching over 12 bases. The V segment lost 0 bases and the J segment 12 bases; nucleotides outside the gene matches: 12. Looked up from germline, CDR1 is DFQATT and CDR2 is SNEGSKA (reference sequence). CDR3 length equals 16 residues. CDR3: CSARDWRLAGERGQFF. Written as DNA, the CDR3 is TGCAGTGCTAGAGATTGGAGACTAGCGGGAGAAAGGGGGCAGTTCTTC.

In its sample, this clonotype was seen once. J is TRBJ1-2 and V is TRBV4-3; the D gene is possibly TRBD1 (5 bases). CDR3 length equals 17 residues. Deletions cut 0 bases from V and 6 bases from J, with 20 bases between. CDR1 and CDR2 (germline): LGHNA, YSLEER. The DNA of the CDR3 is TGCGCCAGCAGCCAAGAGGTTCGGGGCTCCGGGTTAAATGGCTACACCTTC. Residues: CASSQEVRGSGLNGYTF.

DNA for the CDR3: TGCGCCAGCAGCTGGATCGCACTAGCGGTGATTAACACCGGGGAGCTGTTTTTT. This gives the protein CASSWIALAVINTGELFF. The J gene is TRBJ2-2, the V gene TRBV5-1; 8 bases line up with TRBD2. Germline V gene lookup returns CDR1 SGHRS and CDR2 YFSETQ. The CDR3 spans 18 residues. V was clipped by 3 bases and J by 2 bases; unmatched bases: 12.

The chain is built from TRBV9 and TRBJ2-3; 8 bases map to TRBD2. Trimming took 0 bases from V and 0 from J; bases not matched to a gene: 6. The germline gives CDR1 SGDLS, CDR2 YYNGEE. The CDR3 totals 17 residues. In nucleotides, the CDR3 is TGTGCCAGCAGCGTAGCTGGAAGCGGGGGTAGCACAGATACGCAGTATTTT. Amino acids: CASSVAGSGGSTDTQYF.

This chain joins TRBV2 and TRBJ2-3, with D tentatively TRBD2 (6 bases). Trimming pared 4 bases from V and 0 bases from J, leaving 14 bases between. The germline V gene has CDR1 SNHLY and CDR2 FYNNEI. The CDR3 runs to 16 residues. CDR3 region: CASSVRASASTDTQYF. The CDR3 region has the DNA TGTGCCAGCAGTGTACGGGCTAGCGCGAGCACAGATACGCAGTATTTT.

The CDR3: CASSYRVHEQYF. CDR3 in DNA: TGTGCCAGCAGTTACAGGGTCCACGAGCAGTACTTC. The chain carries TRBV2 and TRBJ2-7, with D possibly being TRBD1 (6 bases). This CDR3 is 12 amino acids long. From germline, CDR1 is SNHLY and CDR2 FYNNEI. V was trimmed by 5 bases and J by 5 bases, leaving 10 bases between them.